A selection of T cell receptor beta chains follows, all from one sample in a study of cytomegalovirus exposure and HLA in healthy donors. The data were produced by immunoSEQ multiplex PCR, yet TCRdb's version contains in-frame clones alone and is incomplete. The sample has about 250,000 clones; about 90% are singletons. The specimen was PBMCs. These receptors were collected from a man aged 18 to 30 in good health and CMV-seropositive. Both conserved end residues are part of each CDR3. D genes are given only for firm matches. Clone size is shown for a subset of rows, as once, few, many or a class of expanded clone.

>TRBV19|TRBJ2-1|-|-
CASSISASSYNEQFF
TGTGCCAGTAGTATTAGCGCCTCCTCCTACAATGAGCAGTTCTTC
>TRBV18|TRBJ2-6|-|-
CASSEQGPTGANVLTF
TGTGCCAGCTCAGAACAGGGCCCCACCGGGGCCAACGTCCTGACTTTC
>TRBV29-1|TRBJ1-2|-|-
CSVDPGALGYGYTF
TGCAGCGTTGACCCAGGGGCCCTTGGCTATGGCTACACCTTC
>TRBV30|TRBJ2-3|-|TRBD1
CAWSVGTAKTDTQYF
TGTGCCTGGAGTGTCGGGACAGCTAAGACAGATACGCAGTATTTT
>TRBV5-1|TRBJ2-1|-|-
CASSLIASGSEQFF
TGCGCCAGCAGCCTGATAGCGTCGGGCTCTGAGCAGTTCTTC
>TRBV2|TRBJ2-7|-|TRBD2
CASSEEASGSVLSYEQYF
TGTGCCAGCAGTGAAGAGGCTAGCGGGAGTGTTTTATCCTACGAGCAGTACTTC
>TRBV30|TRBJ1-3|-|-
CAWRDGPSSGNTIYF
TGTGCCTGGAGGGACGGTCCCTCCTCTGGAAACACCATATATTTT
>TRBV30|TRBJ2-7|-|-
CAWSREHEQYF
TGTGCCTGGAGTAGGGAGCACGAGCAGTACTTC
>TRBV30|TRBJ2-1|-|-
CAWSVREQFF
TGTGCCTGGAGTGTACGGGAGCAGTTCTTC
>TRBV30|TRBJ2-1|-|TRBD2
CAWAPGLAAGYNEQFF
TGTGCCTGGGCCCCGGGACTAGCGGCGGGGTACAATGAGCAGTTCTTC
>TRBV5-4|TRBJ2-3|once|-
CASSPSGSPDTQYF
TGTGCCAGCAGCCCTTCAGGGAGTCCAGATACGCAGTATTTT
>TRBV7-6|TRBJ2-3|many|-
CASSSEPRGTDTQYF
TGTGCCAGCAGCTCCGAACCGAGGGGCACAGATACGCAGTATTTT